These 16 T cell receptor beta chains originate from one sample sequenced in a study of early T cells in non-severe SARS-CoV-2 infection. TCRdb reprocessed the 5' RACE reads via MiXCR and lists one record per CDR3 protein. The sample carries about 59,000 distinct CDR3 sequences, over 10% recorded once. The source material was whole blood, sampled at baseline. Receptors originate from an adult who was a healthcare worker with PCR-confirmed SARS-CoV-2 infection or an uninfected control (not recorded which).

This clonotype appeared many times. The V and J genes are TRBV3-1 and TRBJ2-5; D gene uncertain. CDR1 LGHDT and CDR2 YNNKEL come from the germline V gene (reference sequence). This CDR3 is 12 amino acids long. The ends were cut back, 4 bases at V and 5 bases at J, with 8 bases in the middle. The CDR3 is CASSRHGETQYF. In nucleotides, the CDR3 is TGTGCCAGCAGCCGTCACGGGGAGACCCAGTACTTC.

This clonotype was detected only a few times. This chain links TRBV2 with TRBJ1-2; 11 bases match TRBD1. There are 16 residues in the CDR3. Trimming cost V 5 bases and J 0 bases; bases outside gene matches: 5. From germline, CDR1 is SNHLY and CDR2 FYNNEI. CDR3 loop: CASSRTGGYPNYGYTF. For the CDR3, the DNA is TGTGCCAGCAGTCGGACAGGGGGCTATCCTAACTATGGCTACACCTTC.

The chain links TRBV7-8 to TRBJ1-5; D is undetermined. This CDR3 region has 15 residues. The V end lost 1 base, the J end lost 0 bases, and 7 bases lay between the germline ends. Germline V gives CDR1 SGHVS, CDR2 FQNEAQ. The CDR3 DNA sequence: TGTGCCAGCAGCTTAGGGTCAGATAGCAATCAGCCCCAGCATTTT. Translation: CASSLGSDSNQPQHF.

The chain is built from TRBV11-2 and TRBJ2-7; perhaps TRBD1 as D (6 bases). The CDR3 loop spans 14 amino acids. Trimming left V 3 bases short and J 2 bases short, with 11 bases between. Germline V gene lookup returns CDR1 SGHAT and CDR2 FQNNGV. CDR3 residues: CASSFGTSAYEQYF. In nucleotides, the CDR3 is TGTGCCAGCAGCTTCGGGACATCCGCCTACGAGCAGTACTTC. Combining the CDR3 with reference TRBV11-2 and TRBJ2-7 gives the whole variable domain EAGVAQSPRYKIIEKRQSVAFWCNPISGHATLYWYQQILGQGPKLLIQFQNNGVVDDSQLPKDRFSAERLKGVDSTLKIQPAKLEDSAVYLCASSFGTSAYEQYFGPGTRLTVT.

This clonotype was seen a handful of times. This chain connects TRBV5-1 to TRBJ1-2, with D unclear. The CDR3 is 12 residues long. The V gene's germline CDR1 is SGHRS and CDR2 YFSETQ. V lost 2 bases, J lost 6 bases, and 8 bases lay in between. This chain's CDR3 is CASSLGGDGYTF. The CDR3 DNA is TGCGCCAGCAGCTTAGGTGGGGATGGCTACACCTTC.

The chain recombines TRBV3-1 with TRBJ2-3; D not resolved. The germline CDR1 and CDR2 sequences are LGHDT and YNNKEL (reference sequence). The length of the CDR3 is 12 residues. Trimming left V 3 bases short and J 2 bases short, with 3 bases between. The CDR3 coding sequence is TGTGCCAGCAGCCAGCACACAGATACGCAGTATTTT. Translated, it gives CASSQHTDTQYF.

This clonotype has a handful of counts. The chain employs TRBV10-3 and TRBJ2-7; TRBD2 is a possible D gene (6 bases). CDR3 length equals 13 residues. V was trimmed by 5 bases and J by 7 bases, leaving 15 bases between them. Germline CDR1 and CDR2: ENHRY and SYGVKD. In DNA form, the CDR3 reads TGTGCCATCAGTTTTTCCCTCGGGGGAGAGCAGTACTTC. This sequence encodes CAISFSLGGEQYF.

This chain connects TRBV6-2 or TRBV6-3 to TRBJ2-1; weak D call: TRBD1 (6 bases). Germline V gene sequence: CDR1 MNHEY, CDR2 SVGEGT. The CDR3 covers 12 residues. V was clipped by 4 bases and J by 14 bases, with 15 bases between them. The CDR3 DNA reads as TGTGCCAGCAGTTTCCCGGGGACACGAGAGTTCTTC. Protein product: CASSFPGTREFF.

This clonotype occurred many times. V usage is TRBV24-1 and J usage is TRBJ2-1; D might be TRBD2 (5 bases). This CDR3 is 15 amino acids long. The V and J ends lost 3 bases and 1 base respectively, with 9 bases between them. Germline-derived CDR1 and CDR2 are KGHDR and SFDVKD. The CDR3 DNA reads TGTGCCACCAGTGATGCGGGTTTGTCCTACAATGAGCAGTTCTTC. Translated, it gives CATSDAGLSYNEQFF.

This clonotype was seen only a few times. J is TRBJ2-5 and V is TRBV14; 9 positions match TRBD1. The CDR3 has 12 amino acids. Germline V gene data show CDR1 as SGHDN and CDR2 as FVKESK. V gave up 3 bases and J gave up 9 bases; unmatched junction bases: 2. The CDR3 sequence is CASSHGTGSQYF. In nucleotides, the CDR3 is TGTGCCAGCAGCCACGGGACAGGGTCCCAGTACTTC.

The chain joins TRBV6-5 to TRBJ2-2; D is uncertain. Germline loops: CDR1 MNHEY, CDR2 SVGAGI. Trimming took 2 bases from V and 4 from J, leaving 2 bases between them. The CDR3 has 12 residues. For the CDR3, the DNA is TGTGCCAGCAGTTACCTCACCGGGGAGCTGTTTTTT. It yields the protein CASSYLTGELFF.

The V gene is TRBV5-4, the J gene TRBJ2-5, with D perhaps matching TRBD2 (5 bases). The CDR3 covers 14 residues. The V and J ends lost 3 bases and 5 bases respectively, with 14 bases between them. CDR1 and CDR2 (germline): SGHNT, YYREEE (reference sequence). CDR3 sequence (DNA): TGTGCCAGCAGCTCCAGCAGCCAGCGGGAGACCCAGTACTTC. Its protein is CASSSSSQRETQYF.

The chain recombines TRBV28 with TRBJ1-1, with a tentative D call TRBD1 (5 bases). Per germline, CDR1 MDHEN and CDR2 SYDVKM. There are 12 residues in the CDR3. The V end was cut by 3 bases, the J end by 10 bases, with 12 bases between. The CDR3 is CASSFVPTGAFF. Written as DNA, the CDR3 is TGTGCCAGCAGTTTCGTCCCAACAGGAGCTTTCTTT.

This clonotype occurred many times. This chain connects TRBV12-3 or TRBV12-4 to TRBJ2-3, with 10 bases aligning to TRBD1. CDR3 length equals 16 residues. After removal of 6 bases from V and 1 base from J, the junction contained 7 bases not matched to a gene. This CDR3 reads CASSPATGGRTDTQYF. Here the CDR3 DNA reads TGTGCCAGCAGCCCCGCGACAGGGGGCCGCACAGATACGCAGTATTTT.

The chain joins TRBV3-1 to TRBJ1-5; possibly TRBD1 for D (5 bases). The V end was cut by 2 bases, the J end by 5 bases, with 13 bases between. The CDR3 is 15 amino acids. Per the germline V gene, CDR1 is LGHDT and CDR2 is YNNKEL (reference sequence). The CDR3 sequence: CASSQSHGDYQPQHF. The DNA for the CDR3 is TGTGCCAGCAGCCAATCGCATGGGGACTATCAGCCCCAGCATTTT.

This chain joins TRBV6-6 and TRBJ2-7, with TRBD2 matching 9 bases. This CDR3 has 15 residues. V was pared by 4 bases and J by 0 bases, with 4 bases of the junction left unmatched. Germline CDR1 reads MNHNY; CDR2 reads SVGAGI (reference sequence). CDR3 loop: CASSSDSGSSYEQYF. The CDR3 DNA is TGTGCCAGCAGTTCCGATAGCGGGAGCTCCTACGAGCAGTACTTC.